This note documents a single T cell receptor (beta chain) sequence. Antigen unknown. Gene names refer to mouse genes. The DNA ends 4 residues before the CDR3 does, and the rest of the CDR3 is filled in from the germline J gene. Different DNA sequences within this sample yield the same CDR3. Combined cutaneous lymph node cells underwent sorting by CD4, CD8alpha, NKG2D, NKG2ACE and additional markers. The data stem from a study of CD8+ T cells in alopecia areata. About the research overall: Each recipient was a roughly 7-11-week-old female C3H/HeJ mouse given skin from an approximately 6-12-month-old C3H/HeJ donor with spontaneous alopecia.

V trimming: 1 base; J trimming: 0 bases; junction bases outside the gene matches: 1. CDR1 is NSQYPW, CDR2 LRSPGD, per germline (reference sequence). The CDR3 extends over 15 amino acids. Sequencing used cDNA as its template, made by extracting RNA and reverse transcribing it. Generated by immunoSEQ multiplex PCR, the TCRdb table keeps only in-frame clones and is missing some. Singletons are absent from the sample, which has under 350,000 clones. General study results and limits: Scalp samples also yield sequences from resident alphabeta T cells of normal skin. TCR sharing was clearer in mice than between patients, perhaps partly owing to patient HLA diversity. An increase in clonality over normal scalp was evident in lesional scalp, especially alopecia totalis/universalis.

The TCR was taken from a C3H/HeJ mouse with alopecia areata. The strain's MHC haplotype is H2-k. The chain links TRBV1 to TRBJ1-1; 8 nucleotides match TRBD1. Sequenced material: CD4+ T cells sorted from a lymph node. The CDR3 loop is CTCSAGGQANTEVFF. The sequenced CDR3 bases are TGCACCTGCAGTGCAGGGGGACAGGCAAACACA.